The clone carrying this T cell receptor (beta chain) was recorded many times. Its antigen is unknown. This sample stems from a study of post-analysis software for immune sequencing data. The study's findings and limits: In patients, TRBV5-6, TRBV5-1 and TRBV20-1 belonged to roughly five TRBV segments found more frequently than in controls. Samples made in the same batch grouped tightly together by F measure. People with multiple sclerosis had a significantly lower normalized Chao1 diversity than controls did.

Libraries were made from TCR beta cDNA, and they carried unique molecular identifiers. TCRdb reprocessed the PCR reads via MiXCR and lists one record per CDR3 protein. Of roughly 540,000 distinct CDR3 sequences in the sample, around a third were seen once. This CDR3 has 16 residues. Germline V gene sequence: CDR1 SGHRS, CDR2 YFSETQ. V dropped 2 bases and J dropped 5 bases, with 19 bases sitting between them. The TCR sequence derives from a girl aged 2-17 years with multiple sclerosis. V and J are TRBV5-1 and TRBJ2-5; maybe TRBD2 (7 bases). Sequences were obtained from blood. CDR3 coding DNA: TGCGCCAGCAGCTTTGCGGGGGCTTCGGCGAGGGAGACCCAGTACTTC. Its protein product is CASSFAGASARETQYF.